This TCR beta chain was recorded in a study of post-analysis software for immune sequencing data. Study conclusions and caveats: F measure clustering grouped samples strongly by preparation batch. There were a few TRBV segments more frequent in patients than controls, and TRBV5-6, TRBV5-1 and TRBV20-1 were among them. Diversity measured as normalized Chao1 was significantly lower in multiple sclerosis patients than in controls.

Only a few counts were recorded for this clonotype. Antigen specificity is unknown. Built from TCR beta cDNA, the libraries had unique molecular identifiers in them. TCRdb re-derived calls from the PCR reads in MiXCR, one entry per CDR3 protein. This repertoire shows more than 350,000 distinct CDR3 sequences, roughly 38% found once; its top ten account for around 8%. The CDR3 extends over 18 amino acids. The J segment lost 1 base and the V segment lost 4 bases, leaving 12 bases of the junction unmatched. Germline V gene lookup returns CDR1 SGHTA and CDR2 FQGNSA. The chain is built from TRBV7-2 and TRBJ2-3, with 9 bases matching TRBD2. The sample comprised blood. The sequence came from a girl aged 2-15 years with multiple sclerosis. CDR3 residues: CASSSSLLAGGGTDTQYF. CDR3 DNA: TGTGCCAGCAGCTCAAGCCTACTAGCGGGCGGCGGCACAGATACGCAGTATTTT.